These 22 T cell receptor beta chains came from one sample sequenced in a study of identical twins. TCRdb re-analysed the 5' RACE reads in MiXCR, keeping a single row per CDR3 protein. The table lists 550,000 to 800,000 distinct CDR3 sequences, 7% to 7.5% of them singletons, with about 1.6% in the top ten. This sample was shared with a second study, whose subject was yellow fever vaccine responses in identical twins.

The specimen sequenced was PBMCs. The receptors here all came from a woman in her late teens or twenties in good health.

This clonotype was detected ten times or more. The chain combines TRBV9 with TRBJ1-1; unclear D gene. The germline V gene encodes CDR1 SGDLS and CDR2 YYNGEE. The CDR3 has 14 residues. Trimming stripped 4 bases from V and 0 bases from J, with 10 bases between. In DNA, the CDR3 is TGTGCCAGCAGCACCGACGGCCTGAACACTGAAGCTTTCTTT. Translating it yields CASSTDGLNTEAFF.

The chain recombines TRBV18 with TRBJ2-1; TRBD2 aligns across 8 bases. Germline loops: CDR1 KGHSH, CDR2 LQKENI. The CDR3 is made up of 17 amino acids. The V and J ends lost 3 bases and 1 base, in that order; junction bases with no gene match: 8. The chain's CDR3 is CASSPLTRGGSYNEQFF. The DNA for the CDR3 is TGTGCCAGCTCACCTCTGACACGGGGGGGGTCCTACAATGAGCAGTTCTTC. Looking up the rest from reference TRBV18 and TRBJ2-1 gives the full variable domain: NAGVMQNPRHLVRRRGQEARLRCSPMKGHSHVYWYRQLPEEGLKFMVYLQKENIIDESGMPKERFSAEFPKEGPSILRIQQVVRGDSAAYFCASSPLTRGGSYNEQFFGPGTRLTVL.

The chain joins TRBV12-5 to TRBJ2-1; D gene unclear. CDR3 length equals 12 residues. Germline V lookup: CDR1 LGHNT, CDR2 FRNRAP. Trimming removed 2 bases at V and 12 bases at J, with 11 bases between. Here the CDR3 reads CASGLSDRGQFF. DNA of the CDR3: TGTGCTAGTGGTTTGAGCGACCGCGGGCAGTTCTTC.

This clonotype was detected ten times or more. This rearrangement joins TRBV10-3 to TRBJ2-3, with D hard to call. V lost 2 bases and J lost 2, with 5 bases in between. The CDR3 length is 13 residues. Germline-derived CDR1 and CDR2 are ENHRY and SYGVKD. CDR3: CAISERTTDTQYF. The CDR3 coding sequence is TGTGCCATCAGTGAGCGGACCACAGATACGCAGTATTTT.

This chain links TRBV18 with TRBJ2-7; D gene ambiguous. The CDR3 has 12 amino acids. V was trimmed by 3 bases and J by 4 bases, leaving 7 bases between them. CDR1 and CDR2 from the germline V gene are KGHSH and LQKENI. CDR3 amino acids: CASSPSTYEQYV. The DNA of the CDR3 is TGTGCCAGCTCACCCTCCACTTACGAGCAGTACGTC.

The V and J genes are TRBV7-9 and TRBJ2-5; 9 bases are a match to TRBD1. CDR1 and CDR2 from the germline V gene are SEHNR and FQNEAQ (reference sequence). The CDR3 runs 14 residues. J gave up 5 bases and V 5 bases, and 6 bases lay outside the gene matches. In DNA form, the CDR3 reads TGTGCCAGCAGCGTCGGGACAGGGTACGAGACCCAGTACTTC. Amino acids: CASSVGTGYETQYF.

The chain combines TRBV5-5 with TRBJ2-1, with 9 positions matching TRBD2. CDR3 length: 14 residues. Germline CDR1 SGHKS, CDR2 YYEKEE (reference sequence). With V trimmed by 4 bases and J by 12 bases, 11 bases remained unmatched. This CDR3 reads CASSPGLAGFWQFF. The CDR3, as DNA: TGTGCCAGCAGCCCGGGGCTAGCGGGGTTTTGGCAGTTCTTC.

This clonotype was recorded at least ten times. The rearrangement links TRBV12-3 or TRBV12-4 to TRBJ1-1, with 7 bases fitting TRBD1. Germline trimming cut 2 bases from V and 2 bases from J; bases unmatched to any gene: 5. The CDR3 contains 15 residues. The DNA of the CDR3 is TGTGCCAGCAGTTTACGGGGGACAGCTAACACTGAAGCTTTCTTT. Its protein product is CASSLRGTANTEAFF.

This clonotype appeared many times. The chain carries TRBV29-1 and TRBJ2-1; either TRBD1 or TRBD2 may supply D (5 bases each). The CDR3 spans 15 residues. Germline CDR1 SQVTM, CDR2 ANQGSEA. The V gene lost 4 bases and the J gene lost 7 bases, with 20 bases spanning the gap. The CDR3 spells CSVVPGAGNFNEQFF. The CDR3 region has the DNA TGCAGCGTTGTGCCCGGGGCAGGCAACTTTAATGAGCAGTTCTTC.

This clonotype was counted between two and nine times. CDR3 amino acids: CASSFNGAGQETQYF. CDR3 nucleotide sequence: TGTGCCAGCAGTTTTAATGGGGCCGGCCAAGAGACCCAGTACTTC. The rearrangement links TRBV27 to TRBJ2-5, with D tentatively TRBD1 (5 bases). From germline, CDR1 is MNHEY and CDR2 SMNVEV (reference sequence). There are 15 residues in the CDR3. The germline V and J ends were trimmed by 3 bases and 1 base, with 12 bases remaining between them.

The chain links TRBV28 to TRBJ2-5; a weak D match, TRBD2 (6 bases). Germline CDR1 and CDR2: MDHEN and SYDVKM. Between the trimmed V and J ends, which lost 10 bases and 4 bases, there was a span of 13 bases. CDR3 length: 12 residues. The CDR3 region is CATSRSGETQYF. The CDR3 coding sequence is TGTGCCACCTCCCGTAGCGGAGAGACCCAGTACTTC. The variable domain in full, with the rest retrieved from reference TRBV28 and TRBJ2-5, is DVKVTQSSRYLVKRTGEKVFLECVQDMDHENMFWYRQDPGLGLRLIYFSYDVKMKEKGDIPEGYSVSREKKERFSLILESASTNQTSMYLCATSRSGETQYFGPGTRLLVL.

This clonotype has ten or more counts. The chain joins TRBV2 to TRBJ2-7; 7 nucleotides align to TRBD1. Per germline, CDR1 SNHLY and CDR2 FYNNEI. This CDR3 has 14 residues. V lost 3 bases to trimming and J lost 3 bases; unmatched junction nucleotides: 5. The chain's CDR3 is CASSDGTAIYEQYF. DNA for the CDR3: TGTGCCAGCAGTGACGGGACAGCTATCTACGAGCAGTACTTC.

This clonotype was seen repeatedly, ten times or more. The V and J genes are TRBV15 and TRBJ2-7, with 10 bases aligning to TRBD2. V trimming: 0 bases; J trimming: 4 bases; junction bases outside the gene matches: 3. The length of the CDR3 is 15 residues. Germline CDR1 reads LNHNV; CDR2 reads YYDKDF (reference sequence). The CDR3 bases are TGTGCCACCAGCAGAGATCTAGCGGGGGTGTACGAGCAGTACGTC. Protein product: CATSRDLAGVYEQYV.

This clonotype was counted at least ten times. The chain links TRBV7-9 to TRBJ2-5; D call uncertain. Trimming removed 2 bases at V and 4 bases at J, with 11 bases between. Germline CDR1 is SEHNR and CDR2 is FQNEAQ (reference sequence). The CDR3 sequence is 14 residues long. The CDR3 region has the DNA TGTGCCAGCAGCTTACGGGCGGTTAGAGAGACCCAGTACTTC. This translates into CASSLRAVRETQYF.

The CDR3 loop reads CSARASPLNTEAFF. Here the CDR3 DNA reads TGCAGTGCTAGAGCTTCTCCTTTGAACACTGAAGCTTTCTTT. The V call is TRBV20-1, the J call TRBJ1-1; D is undetermined. Per germline, CDR1 DFQATT and CDR2 SNEGSKA (reference sequence). V lost 1 base to trimming and J lost 0 bases, with 9 bases between them. The CDR3 extends over 14 amino acids.

This chain connects TRBV27 to TRBJ2-5; D may be TRBD2 (5 bases). Looked up from germline, CDR1 is MNHEY and CDR2 is SMNVEV (reference sequence). V shed 0 bases and J shed 0 bases, with 8 bases lying between them. The CDR3 is 15 residues long. DNA for the CDR3: TGTGCCAGCAGTTTATCATTGGGAGACCAAGAGACCCAGTACTTC. This encodes CASSLSLGDQETQYF.

This clonotype was observed many times. V and J are TRBV29-1 and TRBJ2-2, with a tentative D call TRBD2 (6 bases). Germline CDR1 is SQVTM and CDR2 is ANQGSEA. With 3 bases removed from V and 2 bases from J, the gap between germline ends came to 16 bases. The CDR3 is 16 amino acids. The CDR3 nucleotides read TGCAGCGTTGAGGTAGCGGAGAAAACAAACACCGGGGAGCTGTTTTTT. Protein product: CSVEVAEKTNTGELFF.

This clonotype appeared many times. V and J are TRBV7-8 and TRBJ2-3, with 10 nucleotides matching TRBD2. CDR1 is SGHVS and CDR2 is FQNEAQ in the germline V gene. Losses at the gene ends were 9 bases for V and 4 bases for J; bases not matched to a gene: 7. CDR3 length: 14 amino acids. DNA for the CDR3: TGTGCCAGTACTAGACTAGCGGGCCCAGATACGCAGTATTTT. It specifies CASTRLAGPDTQYF.

This clonotype has ten or more counts. The chain is built from TRBV20-1 and TRBJ1-1, with 8 positions matching TRBD1. The J segment lost 6 bases and the V segment lost 6 bases, leaving 18 bases of the junction unmatched. The germline gives CDR1 DFQATT, CDR2 SNEGSKA (reference sequence). This CDR3 has 16 amino acids. The CDR3 region has the DNA TGCAGTGCGGGATTCAGGGGGCGCAGGGCGGTAGCTGAAGCTTTCTTT. Translating it yields CSAGFRGRRAVAEAFF.

This clonotype was detected only a few times. The gene calls are TRBV5-1 and TRBJ2-3, with 9 bases fitting TRBD1. Germline V lookup: CDR1 SGHRS, CDR2 YFSETQ. This CDR3 region has 15 residues. V gave up 4 bases and J gave up 2 bases; unmatched junction bases: 5. CDR3 sequence: CASSTDRGFTDTQYF. As DNA, the CDR3 is TGCGCCAGCAGCACAGACAGGGGGTTCACAGATACGCAGTATTTT.

This sequence joins TRBV11-2 and TRBJ2-7; TRBD1 is a possible D gene (6 bases). The CDR3 length is 13 residues. V lost 5 bases and J lost 4, with 12 bases in between. Looked up from germline, CDR1 is SGHAT and CDR2 is FQNNGV. The CDR3: CASSDVRGYEQYV. The CDR3 nucleotides are TGTGCCAGCAGCGACGTCAGGGGATACGAGCAGTACGTC.

The chain joins TRBV12-5 to TRBJ2-5, with TRBD2 identical over 10 bases. J gave up 4 bases and V 3 bases, and 2 bases lay outside the gene matches. Germline V gene data show CDR1 as LGHNT and CDR2 as FRNRAP. The CDR3 sequence is 14 residues long. The CDR3 is CASGFSGGSETQYF. The CDR3 DNA reads as TGTGCTAGTGGTTTTAGCGGGGGGTCAGAGACCCAGTACTTC.